This T cell receptor beta chain appears in the sequencing data of a study of OX40 agonist ivuxolimab in advanced cancers. Study-wide context: Among those enrolled, mean age was roughly 55 years (range about 23 to 79) and 82.7% were male. Findings and caveats of the study: Partial responders dosed at 0.1-3.0 mg/kg displayed clonal expansion ranking among the lowest.

Per the germline V gene, CDR1 is LGHNA and CDR2 is YNFKEQ. This CDR3 has 17 residues. V lost 3 bases, J lost 0 bases, and 17 bases lay in between. Data came from immunoSEQ multiplex PCR; TCRdb stores just in-frame clones and leaves some out. The data contain tens of thousands of clones, approximately 84% of them singletons. Anyone with autoimmune disease history or systemic immunosuppression was excluded. The sampling schedule covered blood at baseline, cycle 4 day 1, and cycle 7 day 1. Turning to this clone: The antigen remains undetermined.

The chain is built from TRBV4-2 and TRBJ1-2, with a tentative D call TRBD1 (6 bases). The sample consisted of CD4+ or CD8+ T cells sorted from blood, taken in a trial of the OX40 agonist ivuxolimab. The sequence came from an adult with an advanced solid tumor such as melanoma, head and neck, liver or kidney cancer. The CDR3 DNA reads TGTGCCAGCAGCCAGGCCCAGGGGCCACCCTCTAACTATGGCTACACCTTC. Its protein is CASSQAQGPPSNYGYTF.